This TCR beta chain was found in a study of identifying expanded T cells in peripheral blood. As concerns this clone: Its cognate antigen is unknown.

The method was immunoSEQ multiplex PCR; TCRdb's version includes in-frame clones alone and lacks a portion of them. The data hold approximately 81,000 clones, with 84% observed a single time. Germline V CDR1 and CDR2: LGHNA, YNFKEQ. The CDR3 is 18 amino acids. Germline trimming cut 0 bases from V and 5 bases from J; bases unmatched to any gene: 7. Overall study findings and caveats: Technical replicates showed around 1.2 changed clones; roughly two weeks about 16.4; four weeks 19. Two-week clone count variance significantly increased as total template count grew.

This TCR came from a person aged 18-69 years in good health. This chain joins TRBV4-2 and TRBJ2-4; TRBD2 matches at 13 bases. Material: blood. Here the CDR3 reads CASSQDFGLAGVQNIQYF. The CDR3 DNA reads TGTGCCAGCAGCCAAGACTTCGGACTAGCGGGAGTCCAAAACATTCAGTACTTC.